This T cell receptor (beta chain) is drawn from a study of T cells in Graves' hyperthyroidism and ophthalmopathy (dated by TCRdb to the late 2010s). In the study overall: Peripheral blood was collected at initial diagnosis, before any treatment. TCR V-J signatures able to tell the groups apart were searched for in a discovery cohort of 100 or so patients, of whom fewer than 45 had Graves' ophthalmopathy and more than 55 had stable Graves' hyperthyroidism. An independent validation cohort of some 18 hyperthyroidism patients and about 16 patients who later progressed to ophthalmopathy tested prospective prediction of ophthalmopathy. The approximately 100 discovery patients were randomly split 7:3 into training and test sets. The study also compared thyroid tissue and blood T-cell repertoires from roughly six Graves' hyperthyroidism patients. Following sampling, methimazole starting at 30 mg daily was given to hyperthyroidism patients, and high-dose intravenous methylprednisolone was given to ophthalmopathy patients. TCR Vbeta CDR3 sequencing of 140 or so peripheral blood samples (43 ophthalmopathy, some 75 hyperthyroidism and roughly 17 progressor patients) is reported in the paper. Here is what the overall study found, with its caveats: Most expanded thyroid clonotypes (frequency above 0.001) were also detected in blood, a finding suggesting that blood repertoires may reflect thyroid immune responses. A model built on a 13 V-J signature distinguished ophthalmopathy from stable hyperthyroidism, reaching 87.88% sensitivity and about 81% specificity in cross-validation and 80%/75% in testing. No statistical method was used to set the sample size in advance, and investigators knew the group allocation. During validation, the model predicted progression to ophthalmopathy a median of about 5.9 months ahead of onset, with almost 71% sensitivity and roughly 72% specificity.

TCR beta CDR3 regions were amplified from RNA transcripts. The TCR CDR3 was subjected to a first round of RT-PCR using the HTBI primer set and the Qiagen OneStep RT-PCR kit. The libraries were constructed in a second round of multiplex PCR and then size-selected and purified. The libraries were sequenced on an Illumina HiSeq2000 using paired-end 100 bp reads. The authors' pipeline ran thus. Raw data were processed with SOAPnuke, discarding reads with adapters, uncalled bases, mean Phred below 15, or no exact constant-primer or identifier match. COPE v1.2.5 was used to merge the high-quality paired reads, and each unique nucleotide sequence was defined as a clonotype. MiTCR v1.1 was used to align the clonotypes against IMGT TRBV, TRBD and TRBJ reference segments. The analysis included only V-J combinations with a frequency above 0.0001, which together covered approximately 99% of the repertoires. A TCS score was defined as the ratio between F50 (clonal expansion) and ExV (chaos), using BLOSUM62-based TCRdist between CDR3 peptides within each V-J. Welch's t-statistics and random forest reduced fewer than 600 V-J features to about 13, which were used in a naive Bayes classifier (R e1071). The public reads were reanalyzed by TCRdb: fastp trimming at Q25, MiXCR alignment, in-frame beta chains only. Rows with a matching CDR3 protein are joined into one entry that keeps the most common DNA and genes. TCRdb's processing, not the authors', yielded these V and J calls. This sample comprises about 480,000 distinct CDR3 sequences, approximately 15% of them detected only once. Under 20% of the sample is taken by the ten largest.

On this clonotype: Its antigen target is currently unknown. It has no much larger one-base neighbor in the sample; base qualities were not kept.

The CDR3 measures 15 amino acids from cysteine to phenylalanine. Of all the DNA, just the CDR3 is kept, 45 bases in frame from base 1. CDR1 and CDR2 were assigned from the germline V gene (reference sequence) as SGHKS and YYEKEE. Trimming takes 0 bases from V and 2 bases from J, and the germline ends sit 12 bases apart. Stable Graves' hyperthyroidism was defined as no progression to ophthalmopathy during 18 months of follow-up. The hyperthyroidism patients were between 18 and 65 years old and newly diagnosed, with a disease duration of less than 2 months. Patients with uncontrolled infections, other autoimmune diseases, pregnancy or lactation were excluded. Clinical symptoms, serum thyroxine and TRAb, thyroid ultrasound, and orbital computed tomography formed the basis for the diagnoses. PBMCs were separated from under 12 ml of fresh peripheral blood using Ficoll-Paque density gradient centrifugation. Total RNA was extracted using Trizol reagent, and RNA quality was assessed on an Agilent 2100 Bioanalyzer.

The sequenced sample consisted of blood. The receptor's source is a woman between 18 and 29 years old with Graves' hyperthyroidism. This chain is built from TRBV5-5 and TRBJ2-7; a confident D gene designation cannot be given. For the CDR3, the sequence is CASSLVWARAYEQYF. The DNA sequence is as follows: TGTGCCAGCAGCTTGGTTTGGGCAAGAGCCTACGAGCAGTACTTC.